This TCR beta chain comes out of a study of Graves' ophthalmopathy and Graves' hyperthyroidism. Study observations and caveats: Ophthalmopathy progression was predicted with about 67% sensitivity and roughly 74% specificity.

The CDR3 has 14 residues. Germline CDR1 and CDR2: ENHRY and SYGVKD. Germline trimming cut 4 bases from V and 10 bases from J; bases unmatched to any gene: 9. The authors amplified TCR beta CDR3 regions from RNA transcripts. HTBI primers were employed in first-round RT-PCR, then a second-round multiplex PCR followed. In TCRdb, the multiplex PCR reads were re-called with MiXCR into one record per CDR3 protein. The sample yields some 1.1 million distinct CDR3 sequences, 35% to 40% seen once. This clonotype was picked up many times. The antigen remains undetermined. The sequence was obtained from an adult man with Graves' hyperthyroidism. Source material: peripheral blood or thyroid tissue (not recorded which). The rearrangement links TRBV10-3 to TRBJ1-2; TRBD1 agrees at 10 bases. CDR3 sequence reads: CAISGETGGEVYTF. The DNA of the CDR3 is TGTGCCATCAGTGGCGAGACAGGGGGCGAGGTCTACACCTTC.